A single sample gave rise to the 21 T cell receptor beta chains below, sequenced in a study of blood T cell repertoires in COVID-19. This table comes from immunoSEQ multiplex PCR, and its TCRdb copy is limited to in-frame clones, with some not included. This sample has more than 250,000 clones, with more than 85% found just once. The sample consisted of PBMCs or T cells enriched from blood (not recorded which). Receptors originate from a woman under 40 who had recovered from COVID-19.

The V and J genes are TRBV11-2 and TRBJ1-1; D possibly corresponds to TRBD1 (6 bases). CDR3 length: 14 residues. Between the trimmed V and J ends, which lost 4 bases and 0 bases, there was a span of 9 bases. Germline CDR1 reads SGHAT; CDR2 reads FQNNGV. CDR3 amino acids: CASSSGHLNTEAFF. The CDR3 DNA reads TGTGCCAGCAGCTCGGGACACCTGAACACTGAAGCTTTCTTT. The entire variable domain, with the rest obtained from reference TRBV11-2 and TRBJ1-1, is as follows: EAGVAQSPRYKIIEKRQSVAFWCNPISGHATLYWYQQILGQGPKLLIQFQNNGVVDDSQLPKDRFSAERLKGVDSTLKIQPAKLEDSAVYLCASSSGHLNTEAFFGQGTRLTVV.

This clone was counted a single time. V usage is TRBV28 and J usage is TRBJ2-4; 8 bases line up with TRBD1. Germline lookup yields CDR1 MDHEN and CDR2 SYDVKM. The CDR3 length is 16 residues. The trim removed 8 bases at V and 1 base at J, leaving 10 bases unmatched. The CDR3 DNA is TGTGCCAGCCGAGGGTCAGGGGGCATTGCCAAAAACATTCAGTACTTC. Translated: CASRGSGGIAKNIQYF. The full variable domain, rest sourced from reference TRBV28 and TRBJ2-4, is DVKVTQSSRYLVKRTGEKVFLECVQDMDHENMFWYRQDPGLGLRLIYFSYDVKMKEKGDIPEGYSVSREKKERFSLILESASTNQTSMYLCASRGSGGIAKNIQYFGAGTRLSVL.

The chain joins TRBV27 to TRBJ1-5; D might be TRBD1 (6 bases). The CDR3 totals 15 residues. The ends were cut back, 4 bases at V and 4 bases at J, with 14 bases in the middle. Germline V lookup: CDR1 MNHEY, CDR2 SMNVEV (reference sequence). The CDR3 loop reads CASSSLDRLNQPQHF. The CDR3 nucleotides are TGTGCCAGCAGTTCGCTGGACAGACTTAATCAGCCCCAGCATTTT.

CDR3 sequence: CASSWGWEEVGYEQYF. In DNA form, the CDR3 reads TGTGCCAGCAGCTGGGGCTGGGAGGAGGTCGGCTACGAGCAGTACTTC. This rearrangement joins TRBV5-6 to TRBJ2-7; TRBD2 is a possible D gene (6 bases). There are 16 residues in the CDR3. Germline CDR1 and CDR2: SGHDT and YYEEEE. V lost 3 bases, J lost 3 bases, and 19 bases lay in between.

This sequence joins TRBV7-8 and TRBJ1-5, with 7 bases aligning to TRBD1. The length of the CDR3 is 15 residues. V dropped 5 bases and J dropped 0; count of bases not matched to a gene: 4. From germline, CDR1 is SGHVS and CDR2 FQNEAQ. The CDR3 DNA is TGTGCCAGCAGCGAACAGGGGTTTAGCAATCAGCCCCAGCATTTT. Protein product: CASSEQGFSNQPQHF. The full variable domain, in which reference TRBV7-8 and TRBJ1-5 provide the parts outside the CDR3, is GAGVSQSPRYKVAKRGQDVALRCDPISGHVSLFWYQQALGQGPEFLTYFQNEAQLDKSGLPSDRFFAERPEGSVSTLKIQRTQQEDSAVYLCASSEQGFSNQPQHFGDGTRLSIL.

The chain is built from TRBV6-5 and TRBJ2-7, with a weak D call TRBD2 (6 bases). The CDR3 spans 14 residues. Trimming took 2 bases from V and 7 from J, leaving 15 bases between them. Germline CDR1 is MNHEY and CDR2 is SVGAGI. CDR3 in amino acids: CASSYRGGAREQYF. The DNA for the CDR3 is TGTGCCAGCAGTTACAGAGGCGGGGCGAGGGAGCAGTACTTC.

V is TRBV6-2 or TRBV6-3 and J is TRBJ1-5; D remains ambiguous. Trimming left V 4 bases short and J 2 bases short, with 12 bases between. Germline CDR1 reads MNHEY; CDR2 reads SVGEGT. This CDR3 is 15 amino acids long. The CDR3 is CASSSRSVGNQPQHF. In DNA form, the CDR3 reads TGTGCCAGCAGTTCCAGAAGTGTGGGCAATCAGCCCCAGCATTTT.

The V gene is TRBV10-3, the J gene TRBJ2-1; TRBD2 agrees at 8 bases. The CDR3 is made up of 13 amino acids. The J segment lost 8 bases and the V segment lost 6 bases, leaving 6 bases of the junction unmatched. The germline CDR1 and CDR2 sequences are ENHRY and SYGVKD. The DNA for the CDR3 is TGTGCCATCAGAGAGACTAGCGCCTATGAGCAGTTCTTC. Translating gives CAIRETSAYEQFF.

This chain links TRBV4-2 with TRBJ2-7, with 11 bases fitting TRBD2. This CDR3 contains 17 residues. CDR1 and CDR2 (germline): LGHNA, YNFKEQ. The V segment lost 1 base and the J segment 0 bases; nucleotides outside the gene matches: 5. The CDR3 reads CASSQAGTSGTSYEQYF. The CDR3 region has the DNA TGTGCCAGCAGCCAAGCTGGGACTAGCGGAACCTCCTACGAGCAGTACTTC.

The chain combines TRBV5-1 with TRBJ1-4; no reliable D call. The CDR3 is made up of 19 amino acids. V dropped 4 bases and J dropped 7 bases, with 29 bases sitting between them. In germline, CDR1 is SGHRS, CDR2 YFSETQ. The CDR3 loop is CASSAAWGRADSRGEKLFF. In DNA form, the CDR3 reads TGCGCCAGCAGCGCAGCTTGGGGTCGGGCGGACTCGCGGGGTGAAAAACTGTTTTTT.

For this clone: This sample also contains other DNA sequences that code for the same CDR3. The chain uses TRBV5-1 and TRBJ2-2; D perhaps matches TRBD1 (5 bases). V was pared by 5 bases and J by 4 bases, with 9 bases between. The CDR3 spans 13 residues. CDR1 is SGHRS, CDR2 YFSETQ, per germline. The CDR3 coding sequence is TGCGCCAGCAGTTTGCAGGGCACCGGGGAGCTGTTTTTT. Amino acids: CASSLQGTGELFF.

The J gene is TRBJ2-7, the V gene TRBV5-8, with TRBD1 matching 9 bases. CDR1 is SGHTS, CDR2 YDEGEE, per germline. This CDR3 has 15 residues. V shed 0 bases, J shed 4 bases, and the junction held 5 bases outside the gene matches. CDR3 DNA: TGTGCCAGCAGCTTGGGGACAGGGGTAAGATACGAGCAGTACTTC. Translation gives CASSLGTGVRYEQYF.

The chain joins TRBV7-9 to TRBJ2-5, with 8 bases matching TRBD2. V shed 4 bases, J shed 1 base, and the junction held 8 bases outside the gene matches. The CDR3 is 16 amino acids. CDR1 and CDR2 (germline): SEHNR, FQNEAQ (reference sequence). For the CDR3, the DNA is TGTGCCAGCAGCTCAATCTCGGGGGGGGGCCAAGAGACCCAGTACTTC. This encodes CASSSISGGGQETQYF.

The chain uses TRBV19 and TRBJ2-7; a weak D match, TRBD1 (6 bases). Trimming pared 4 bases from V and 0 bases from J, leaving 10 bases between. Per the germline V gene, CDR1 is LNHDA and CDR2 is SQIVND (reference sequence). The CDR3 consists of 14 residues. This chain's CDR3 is CASSNTGNSYEQYF. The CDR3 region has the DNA TGTGCCAGTAGTAATACAGGGAACTCCTACGAGCAGTACTTC.

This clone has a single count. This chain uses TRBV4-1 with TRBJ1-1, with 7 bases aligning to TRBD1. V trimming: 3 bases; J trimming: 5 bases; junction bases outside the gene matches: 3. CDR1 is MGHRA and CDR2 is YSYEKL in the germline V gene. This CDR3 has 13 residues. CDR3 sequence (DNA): TGCGCCAGCAGCCAGCTACAGGGGACTGAAGCTTTCTTT. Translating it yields CASSQLQGTEAFF.

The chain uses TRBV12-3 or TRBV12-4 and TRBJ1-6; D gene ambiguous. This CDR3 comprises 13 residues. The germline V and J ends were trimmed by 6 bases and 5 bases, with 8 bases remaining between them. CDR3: CASRGIDNSPLHF. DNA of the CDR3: TGTGCCAGCAGGGGCATTGATAATTCACCCCTCCACTTT.

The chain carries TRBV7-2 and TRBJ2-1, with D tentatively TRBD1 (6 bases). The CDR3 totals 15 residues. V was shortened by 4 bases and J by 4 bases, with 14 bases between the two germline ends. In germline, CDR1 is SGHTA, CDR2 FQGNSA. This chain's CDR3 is CASSSRVGAYNEQFF. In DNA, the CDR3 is TGTGCCAGCAGCTCCAGGGTGGGGGCTTACAATGAGCAGTTCTTC.

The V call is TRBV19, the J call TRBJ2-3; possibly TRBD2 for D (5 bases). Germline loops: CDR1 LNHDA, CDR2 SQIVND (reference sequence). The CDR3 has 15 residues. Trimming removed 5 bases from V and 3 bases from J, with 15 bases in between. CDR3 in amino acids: CASSLLVGVTDTQYF. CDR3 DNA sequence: TGTGCCAGTAGTCTGCTTGTCGGGGTGACAGATACGCAGTATTTT.

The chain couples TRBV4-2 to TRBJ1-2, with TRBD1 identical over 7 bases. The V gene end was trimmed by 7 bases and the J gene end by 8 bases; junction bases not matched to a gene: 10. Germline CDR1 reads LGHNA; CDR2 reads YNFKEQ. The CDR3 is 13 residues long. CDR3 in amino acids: CASTPDRASGYTF. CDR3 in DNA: TGTGCCAGCACGCCAGACAGGGCGTCGGGCTACACCTTC.

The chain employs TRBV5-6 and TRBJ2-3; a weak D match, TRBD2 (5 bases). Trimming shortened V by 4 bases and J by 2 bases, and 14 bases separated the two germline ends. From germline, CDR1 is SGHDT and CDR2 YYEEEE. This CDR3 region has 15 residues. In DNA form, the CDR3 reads TGTGCCAGCAGCCGCCCAGGAGGATACACAGATACGCAGTATTTT. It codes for CASSRPGGYTDTQYF.

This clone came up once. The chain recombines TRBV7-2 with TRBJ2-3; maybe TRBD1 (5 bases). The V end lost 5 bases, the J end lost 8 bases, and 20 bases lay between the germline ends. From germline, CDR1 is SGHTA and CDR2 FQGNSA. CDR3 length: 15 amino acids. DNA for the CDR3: TGTGCCAGCAGCCCGGACAACCGCCTGGTGGGTACGCAGTATTTT. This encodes CASSPDNRLVGTQYF.